The 25 T cell receptor beta chains below all came from one sample that was sequenced in a study of blood T cell repertoires in COVID-19. Clones were sequenced by immunoSEQ multiplex PCR, and TCRdb holds only the in-frame ones, with some missing. The sample yields about 140,000 clones, 70% to 85% seen once. The sequencing sample was made of PBMCs or T cells enriched from blood (not recorded which). These receptors were taken from a young woman who had been exposed to COVID-19.

J is TRBJ1-1 and V is TRBV2; the match to TRBD1 covers 10 bases. The CDR3 extends over 13 amino acids. V shed 4 bases, J shed 4 bases, and the junction held 0 bases outside the gene matches. Germline CDR1 is SNHLY and CDR2 is FYNNEI. CDR3 residues: CASSGTGGTEAFF. The CDR3 DNA reads as TGTGCCAGCAGTGGGACAGGGGGCACTGAAGCTTTCTTT.

The chain uses TRBV11-2 and TRBJ2-1, with 10 bases lining up with TRBD2. Germline V gene sequence: CDR1 SGHAT, CDR2 FQNNGV. The CDR3 runs to 13 residues. V lost 5 bases, J lost 12 bases, and 7 bases stayed unmatched. The DNA for the CDR3 is TGTGCCAGCAGCCCGCTAGCGGGAGTGGGGCAGTTCTTC. As protein: CASSPLAGVGQFF. Together with reference TRBV11-2 and TRBJ2-1, the CDR3 gives the full variable domain: EAGVAQSPRYKIIEKRQSVAFWCNPISGHATLYWYQQILGQGPKLLIQFQNNGVVDDSQLPKDRFSAERLKGVDSTLKIQPAKLEDSAVYLCASSPLAGVGQFFGPGTRLTVL.

This clone has only one observation. V and J are TRBV11-2 and TRBJ1-2; TRBD1 agrees at 9 bases. This CDR3 region has 14 residues. Looked up from germline, CDR1 is SGHAT and CDR2 is FQNNGV. V dropped 5 bases and J dropped 7; count of bases not matched to a gene: 8. CDR3 bases: TGTGCCAGCAGCGTAACCGGGACAGGGCTTGGCTACACCTTC. Translating gives CASSVTGTGLGYTF.

By share, this clone counts as medium-sized (0.01 to 0.1%). The V and J genes are TRBV18 and TRBJ1-1; D perhaps matches TRBD1 (5 bases). The CDR3 sequence is 14 residues long. V was clipped by 6 bases and J by 7 bases, with 18 bases between them. Germline loops: CDR1 KGHSH, CDR2 LQKENI. The CDR3 reads CASSWGPEVGEAFF. CDR3 coding DNA: TGTGCCAGCTCGTGGGGCCCCGAGGTGGGTGAAGCTTTCTTT.

V usage is TRBV5-1 and J usage is TRBJ1-1, with TRBD1 matching 7 bases. This CDR3 region has 15 residues. After removal of 4 bases from V and 3 bases from J, the junction contained 9 bases not matched to a gene. CDR1 and CDR2 (germline): SGHRS, YFSETQ. CDR3 protein: CASSDTGASDTEAFF. The CDR3 region has the DNA TGCGCCAGCAGCGATACAGGGGCGTCCGACACTGAAGCTTTCTTT.

The chain has TRBV19 and TRBJ1-1; TRBD1 might be the D (5 bases). Germline values: CDR1 LNHDA, CDR2 SQIVND (reference sequence). This CDR3 is built from 15 residues. Trimming stripped 3 bases from V and 4 bases from J, with 15 bases between. In DNA form, the CDR3 reads TGTGCCAGTAGTATCTCGGGGGGAATCGGCACTGAAGCTTTCTTT. Protein: CASSISGGIGTEAFF.

This chain connects TRBV25-1 to TRBJ1-5, with TRBD1 matching 9 bases. The CDR3 has 15 residues. CDR1 is MGHDK and CDR2 is SYGVNS in the germline V gene. V trimming: 5 bases; J trimming: 4 bases; junction bases outside the gene matches: 6. CDR3 coding DNA: TGTGCCAGCAGTCGGGGCGGGACAGGGAATCAGCCCCAGCATTTT. Translating gives CASSRGGTGNQPQHF. The full variable domain, completed using reference TRBV25-1 and TRBJ1-5, is EADIYQTPRYLVIGTGKKITLECSQTMGHDKMYWYQQDPGMELHLIHYSYGVNSTEKGDLSSESTVSRIRTEHFPLTLESARPSHTSQYLCASSRGGTGNQPQHFGDGTRLSIL.

CDR3 residues: CASRRDLGTDTQYF. The CDR3 coding sequence is TGCGCCAGCAGACGGGATCTGGGCACAGATACGCAGTATTTT. V is TRBV5-1 and J is TRBJ2-3, with D perhaps TRBD2 (5 bases). Deletions cut 5 bases from V and 1 base from J, with 11 bases between. Germline CDR1 reads SGHRS; CDR2 reads YFSETQ. The CDR3 contains 14 residues.

The chain couples TRBV14 to TRBJ1-6; D not resolved. The CDR3 consists of 15 residues. Germline-derived CDR1 and CDR2 are SGHDN and FVKESK. V was shortened by 0 bases and J by 5 bases, with 8 bases between the two germline ends. The CDR3 reads CASSQDLANNSPLHF. In DNA, the CDR3 is TGTGCCAGCAGCCAAGATCTAGCCAATAATTCACCCCTCCACTTT.

This clone was seen a single time. V usage is TRBV18 and J usage is TRBJ2-2, with D perhaps TRBD2 (5 bases). The germline gives CDR1 KGHSH, CDR2 LQKENI. Trimming took off 1 base at V and 4 bases at J, with 22 bases between the two ends. The CDR3 consists of 19 residues. In DNA form, the CDR3 reads TGTGCCAGCTCACCACGGAGTCGCGGGCGGGTTTTCGGCACCGGGGAGCTGTTTTTT. Translating gives CASSPRSRGRVFGTGELFF.

The CDR3 reads CASSTLQSQETQYF. As DNA, the CDR3 is TGTGCCAGTAGTACGTTACAGAGCCAAGAGACCCAGTACTTC. The V call is TRBV19, the J call TRBJ2-5; D not resolved. Trimming took off 4 bases at V and 1 base at J, with 10 bases between the two ends. The CDR3 spans 14 residues. The V gene's germline CDR1 is LNHDA and CDR2 SQIVND (reference sequence).

The DNA of the CDR3 is TGTGCCAGCAGTCCGGGACTAGCCGACATTCAGTACTTC. Its translation: CASSPGLADIQYF. The genes are TRBV6-5 and TRBJ2-4, with 9 bases that match TRBD2. The CDR3 sequence is 13 residues long. Losses at the gene ends were 5 bases for V and 8 bases for J; bases not matched to a gene: 4. The germline CDR1 and CDR2 sequences are MNHEY and SVGAGI.

This chain uses TRBV6-7 with TRBJ2-1, with a tentative D call TRBD2 (6 bases). TRBV6-7 is sorted into the ORF group, with uncertain function. The V end was cut by 3 bases, the J end by 10 bases, with 22 bases between. The CDR3 is 16 residues long. As DNA, the CDR3 is TGTGCCAGCAGTTATTTAAGGGACTTCCCCAGAGAGGAGCAGTTCTTC. The encoded protein is CASSYLRDFPREEQFF.

The V gene is TRBV3-1 (or the pseudogene TRBV3-2), the J gene TRBJ2-1; a weak D match, TRBD2 (6 bases). The germline gives CDR1 LGHDT, CDR2 YNNKEL (reference sequence). The V gene lost 4 bases and the J gene lost 10 bases, with 20 bases spanning the gap. The CDR3 has 15 amino acids. The CDR3: CASSRQSGSANEQFF. The CDR3 coding sequence is TGTGCCAGCAGCCGGCAGAGCGGGTCCGCTAACGAGCAGTTCTTC.

This rearrangement joins TRBV2 to TRBJ2-3; no definite D call. Trimming pared 1 base from V and 4 bases from J, leaving 6 bases between. The germline V gene has CDR1 SNHLY and CDR2 FYNNEI. The CDR3 is 13 amino acids. The CDR3: CASSEVLADTQYF. CDR3 nucleotides: TGTGCCAGCAGTGAAGTTTTAGCAGATACGCAGTATTTT.

V and J are TRBV27 and TRBJ2-7; 12 bases align to TRBD2. Germline CDR1 is MNHEY and CDR2 is SMNVEV (reference sequence). CDR3 length: 14 residues. The V and J ends lost 6 bases and 3 bases, in that order; junction bases with no gene match: 3. CDR3 residues: CASRWTSGDYEQYF. The CDR3 DNA sequence: TGTGCCAGCAGGTGGACTAGCGGGGACTACGAGCAGTACTTC.

In nucleotides, the CDR3 is TGTGCCAGCAGCGGACAGGGGGCATCGGGATCACCCCTCCACTTT. Protein sequence: CASSGQGASGSPLHF. The gene calls are TRBV13 and TRBJ1-6; 11 nucleotides line up with TRBD1. Trimming took 5 bases from V and 10 from J; bases not matched to a gene: 7. CDR3 length: 15 amino acids. Germline V gene data show CDR1 as PRHDT and CDR2 as FYEKMQ (reference sequence).

The chain uses TRBV6-5 and TRBJ1-1; no clear D. Trimming took off 8 bases at V and 6 bases at J, with 7 bases between the two ends. The germline V gene has CDR1 MNHEY and CDR2 SVGAGI. The length of the CDR3 is 10 residues. The CDR3 sequence is CASEGPEAFF. CDR3 nucleotides: TGTGCCAGCGAGGGTCCTGAAGCTTTCTTT.

The rearrangement links TRBV7-2 to TRBJ1-1; D ambiguous. The V gene lost 4 bases and the J gene lost 1 base, with 10 bases spanning the gap. The germline V gene has CDR1 SGHTA and CDR2 FQGNSA. This CDR3 has 14 amino acids. The DNA for the CDR3 is TGTGCCAGCAGCTCCTATTTGAGGAACACTGAAGCTTTCTTT. Amino acid sequence: CASSSYLRNTEAFF.

The chain combines TRBV24-1 with TRBJ2-3, with TRBD2 as a possible D gene (5 bases). This CDR3 region has 15 residues. Per the germline V gene, CDR1 is KGHDR and CDR2 is SFDVKD. V lost 6 bases to trimming and J lost 3 bases, with 15 bases between them. This chain's CDR3 is CATSTTEGGTDTQYF. The CDR3 nucleotides are TGTGCCACCAGTACTACAGAGGGTGGAACAGATACGCAGTATTTT.

V usage is TRBV2 and J usage is TRBJ1-1, with a weak D call TRBD1 (5 bases). With 2 bases removed from V and 1 base from J, the gap between germline ends came to 11 bases. Per germline, CDR1 SNHLY and CDR2 FYNNEI. The CDR3 spans 15 residues. CDR3 DNA sequence: TGTGCCAGCAGTGAAAGGGGCCCCACGAACACTGAAGCTTTCTTT. Protein sequence: CASSERGPTNTEAFF.

This chain uses TRBV30 with TRBJ1-3; D remains ambiguous. V lost 5 bases and J 8 bases, leaving 4 bases between the germline ends. The length of the CDR3 is 9 residues. Germline V gene lookup returns CDR1 GTSNPN and CDR2 SVGIG (reference sequence). Here the CDR3 reads CAWPDTIYF. CDR3 sequence (DNA): TGTGCCTGGCCAGACACCATATATTTT.

The chain joins TRBV19 to TRBJ2-5; D may be TRBD1 (5 bases). V was clipped by 3 bases and J by 3 bases, with 11 bases between them. The CDR3 extends over 14 amino acids. Looked up from germline, CDR1 is LNHDA and CDR2 is SQIVND (reference sequence). The CDR3 here is CASSIRTTEETQYF. The CDR3 DNA is TGTGCCAGTAGTATTCGGACGACAGAAGAGACCCAGTACTTC. The full variable domain, its missing parts supplied by reference TRBV19 and TRBJ2-5, is DGGITQSPKYLFRKEGQNVTLSCEQNLNHDAMYWYRQDPGQGLRLIYYSQIVNDFQKGDIAEGYSVSREKKESFPLTVTSAQKNPTAFYLCASSIRTTEETQYFGPGTRLLVL.

This clone was found once. V gene TRBV6-5 combines with J gene TRBJ2-7, with D unresolved. The V and J ends lost 6 bases and 0 bases respectively, with 12 bases between them. Germline CDR1 and CDR2: MNHEY and SVGAGI. The CDR3 length is 14 residues. CDR3 sequence: CASRVVVSSYEQYF. The DNA of the CDR3 is TGTGCCAGCAGGGTTGTCGTTAGCTCCTACGAGCAGTACTTC.

This clone was counted a single time. The CDR3 DNA is TGCGCCAGCAGTGAACTCACTGAAGCTTTCTTT. Translation: CASSELTEAFF. The V and J genes are TRBV10-2 and TRBJ1-1; D call uncertain. This CDR3 has 11 amino acids. Germline V CDR1 and CDR2: WSHSY, SAAADI. The V end was cut by 3 bases, the J end by 4 bases, with 3 bases between.